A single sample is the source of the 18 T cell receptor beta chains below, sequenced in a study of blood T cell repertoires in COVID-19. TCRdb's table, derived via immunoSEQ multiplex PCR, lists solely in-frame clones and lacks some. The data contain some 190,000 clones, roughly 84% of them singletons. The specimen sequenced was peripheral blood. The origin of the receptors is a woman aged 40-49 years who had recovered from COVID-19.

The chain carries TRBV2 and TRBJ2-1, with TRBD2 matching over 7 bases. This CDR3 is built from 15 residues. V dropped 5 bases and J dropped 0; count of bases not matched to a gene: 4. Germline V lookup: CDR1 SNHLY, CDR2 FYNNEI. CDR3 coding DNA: TGTGCCAGCAGTAGGGACTACCGCTCCTACAATGAGCAGTTCTTC. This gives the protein CASSRDYRSYNEQFF.

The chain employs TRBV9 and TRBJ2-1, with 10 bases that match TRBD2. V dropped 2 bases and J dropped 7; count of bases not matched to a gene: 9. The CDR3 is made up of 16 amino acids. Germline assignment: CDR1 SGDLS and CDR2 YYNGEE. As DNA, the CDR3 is TGTGCCAGCAGCGTCACTAGCGGGAATTTCTTGAATGAGCAGTTCTTC. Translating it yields CASSVTSGNFLNEQFF. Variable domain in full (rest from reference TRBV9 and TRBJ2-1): DSGVTQTPKHLITATGQRVTLRCSPRSGDLSVYWYQQSLDQGLQFLIQYYNGEERAKGNILERFSAQQFPDLHSELNLSSLELGDSALYFCASSVTSGNFLNEQFFGPGTRLTVL.

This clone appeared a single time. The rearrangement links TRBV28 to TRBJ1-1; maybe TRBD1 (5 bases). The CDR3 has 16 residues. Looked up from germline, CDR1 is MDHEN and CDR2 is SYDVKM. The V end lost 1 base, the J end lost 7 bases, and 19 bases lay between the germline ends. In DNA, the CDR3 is TGTGCCAGCAGTTTATCAGCTGGACAACGGGTTTATGAAGCTTTCTTT. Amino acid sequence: CASSLSAGQRVYEAFF. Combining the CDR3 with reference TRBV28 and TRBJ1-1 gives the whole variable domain DVKVTQSSRYLVKRTGEKVFLECVQDMDHENMFWYRQDPGLGLRLIYFSYDVKMKEKGDIPEGYSVSREKKERFSLILESASTNQTSMYLCASSLSAGQRVYEAFFGQGTRLTVV.

In nucleotides, the CDR3 is TGTGCCAGCCTTCCTTGGCCGGGACACATTAATTCACCCCTCCACTTT. Residues: CASLPWPGHINSPLHF. The rearrangement uses TRBV27 and TRBJ1-6; D might be TRBD1 (6 bases). The length of the CDR3 is 16 residues. Germline CDR1 MNHEY, CDR2 SMNVEV (reference sequence). The V gene lost 8 bases and the J gene lost 6 bases, with 20 bases spanning the gap.

For the CDR3, the DNA is TGTGCCAGCAGCTTAAGGCAGGGGGGAAACACTGAAGCTTTCTTT. Protein: CASSLRQGGNTEAFF. The chain joins TRBV7-9 to TRBJ1-1, with TRBD1 matching 7 bases. Losses at the gene ends were 2 bases for V and 2 bases for J; bases not matched to a gene: 5. The CDR3 contains 15 residues. Germline V CDR1 and CDR2: SEHNR, FQNEAQ (reference sequence).

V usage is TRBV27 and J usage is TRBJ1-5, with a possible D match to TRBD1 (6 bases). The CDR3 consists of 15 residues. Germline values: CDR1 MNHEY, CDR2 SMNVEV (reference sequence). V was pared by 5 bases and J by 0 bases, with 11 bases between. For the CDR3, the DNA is TGTGCCAGCAGTCCCCACAGGGATAGCAATCAGCCCCAGCATTTT. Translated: CASSPHRDSNQPQHF.

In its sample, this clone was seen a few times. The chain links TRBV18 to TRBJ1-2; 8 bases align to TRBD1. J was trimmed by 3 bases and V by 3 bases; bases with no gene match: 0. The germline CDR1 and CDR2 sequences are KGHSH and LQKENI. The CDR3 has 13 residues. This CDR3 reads CASSPDRDYGYTF. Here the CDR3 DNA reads TGTGCCAGCTCACCGGACAGGGACTATGGCTACACCTTC.

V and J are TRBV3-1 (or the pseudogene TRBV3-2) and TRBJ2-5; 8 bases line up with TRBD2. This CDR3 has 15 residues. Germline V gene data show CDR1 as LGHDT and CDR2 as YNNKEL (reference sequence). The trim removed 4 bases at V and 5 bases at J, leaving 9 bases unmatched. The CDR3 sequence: CASSPVPGGGETQYF. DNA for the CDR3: TGTGCCAGCAGCCCTGTTCCGGGAGGGGGGGAGACCCAGTACTTC.

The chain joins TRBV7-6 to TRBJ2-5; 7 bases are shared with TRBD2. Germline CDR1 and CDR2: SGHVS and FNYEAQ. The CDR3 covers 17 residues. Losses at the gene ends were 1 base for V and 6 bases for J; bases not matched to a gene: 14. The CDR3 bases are TGTGCCAGCAGCTTAGACACTATAGGACTAGTGGTGAAGACCCAGTACTTC. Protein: CASSLDTIGLVVKTQYF.

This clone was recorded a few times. The CDR3 DNA sequence: TGTGCCAGCAGCTTAGATAGGACTAGCGGGAGCAATGAGCAGTTCTTC. This gives the protein CASSLDRTSGSNEQFF. J is TRBJ2-1 and V is TRBV7-2; 13 bases are shared with TRBD2. CDR3 size: 16 residues. Germline CDR1 and CDR2: SGHTA and FQGNSA. J lost 6 bases, V lost 1 base, and 3 bases had no gene match.

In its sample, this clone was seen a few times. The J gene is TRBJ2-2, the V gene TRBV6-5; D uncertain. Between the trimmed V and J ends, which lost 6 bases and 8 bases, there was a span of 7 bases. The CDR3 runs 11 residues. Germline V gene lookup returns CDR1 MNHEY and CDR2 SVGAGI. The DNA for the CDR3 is TGTGCCAGCAGGAGACTTGGGGAGCTGTTTTTT. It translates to CASRRLGELFF.

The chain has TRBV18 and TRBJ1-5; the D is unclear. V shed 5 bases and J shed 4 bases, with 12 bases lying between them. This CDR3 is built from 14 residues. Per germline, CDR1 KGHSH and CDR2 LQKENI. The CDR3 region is CASSGGSLNQPQHF. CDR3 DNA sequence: TGTGCCAGCTCAGGAGGGAGTTTAAATCAGCCCCAGCATTTT.

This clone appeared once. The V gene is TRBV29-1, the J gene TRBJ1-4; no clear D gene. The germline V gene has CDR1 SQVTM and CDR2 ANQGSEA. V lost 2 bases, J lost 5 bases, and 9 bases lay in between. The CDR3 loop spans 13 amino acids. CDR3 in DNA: TGCAGCGTTGAAAGCGCGAACAATGAAAAACTGTTTTTT. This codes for CSVESANNEKLFF.

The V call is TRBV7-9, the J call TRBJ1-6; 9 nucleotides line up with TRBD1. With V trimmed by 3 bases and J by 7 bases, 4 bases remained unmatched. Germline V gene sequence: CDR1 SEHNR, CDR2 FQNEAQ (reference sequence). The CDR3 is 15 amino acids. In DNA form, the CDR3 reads TGTGCCAGCAGCTTTACCGGACAGGGGAATTCACCCCTCCACTTT. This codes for CASSFTGQGNSPLHF.

CDR3 residues: CASSDQGGAGTQYF. DNA for the CDR3: TGTGCCAGCAGTGACCAGGGCGGGGCAGGGACGCAGTATTTT. The J gene is TRBJ2-3, the V gene TRBV6-4; D is possibly TRBD2 (6 bases). Trimming removed 2 bases at V and 9 bases at J, with 15 bases between. This CDR3 spans 14 amino acids. Germline CDR1 is MRHNA and CDR2 is SNTAGT.

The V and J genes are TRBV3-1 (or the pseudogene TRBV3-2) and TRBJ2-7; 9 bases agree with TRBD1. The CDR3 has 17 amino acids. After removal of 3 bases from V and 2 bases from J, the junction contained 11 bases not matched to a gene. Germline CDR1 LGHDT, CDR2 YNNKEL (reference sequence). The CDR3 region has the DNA TGTGCCAGCAGCCATACCACAGGGGGCGAATTAGCCTACGAGCAGTACTTC. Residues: CASSHTTGGELAYEQYF.

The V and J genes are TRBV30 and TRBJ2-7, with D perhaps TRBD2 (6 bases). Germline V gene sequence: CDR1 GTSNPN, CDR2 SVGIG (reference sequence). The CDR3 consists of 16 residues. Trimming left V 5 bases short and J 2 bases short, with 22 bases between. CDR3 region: CAWGGGWASETYEQYF. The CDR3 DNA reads TGTGCCTGGGGGGGAGGCTGGGCTAGCGAGACCTACGAGCAGTACTTC.

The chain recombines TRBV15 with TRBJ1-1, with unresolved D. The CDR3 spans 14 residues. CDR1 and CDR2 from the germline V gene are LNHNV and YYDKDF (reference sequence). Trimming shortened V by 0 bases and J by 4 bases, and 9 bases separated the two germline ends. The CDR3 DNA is TGTGCCACCAGCAGAGACCGGGTGGCCACTGAAGCTTTCTTT. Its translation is CATSRDRVATEAFF. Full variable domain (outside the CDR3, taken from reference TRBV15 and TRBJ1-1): DAMVIQNPRYQVTQFGKPVTLSCSQTLNHNVMYWYQQKSSQAPKLLFHYYDKDFNNEADTPDNFQSRRPNTSFCFLDIRSPGLGDTAMYLCATSRDRVATEAFFGQGTRLTVV.